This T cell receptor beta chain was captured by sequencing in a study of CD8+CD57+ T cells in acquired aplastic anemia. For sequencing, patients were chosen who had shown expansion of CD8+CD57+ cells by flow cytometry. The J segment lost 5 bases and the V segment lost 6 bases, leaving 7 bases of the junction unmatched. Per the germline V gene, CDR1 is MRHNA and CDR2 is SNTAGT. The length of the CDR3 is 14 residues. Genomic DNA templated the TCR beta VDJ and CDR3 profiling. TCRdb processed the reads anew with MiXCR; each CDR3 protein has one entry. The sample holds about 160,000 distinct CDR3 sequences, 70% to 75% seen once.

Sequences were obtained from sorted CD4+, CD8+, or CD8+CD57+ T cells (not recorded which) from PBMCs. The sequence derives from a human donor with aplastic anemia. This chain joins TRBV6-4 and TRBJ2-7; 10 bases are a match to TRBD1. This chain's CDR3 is CASSEGQGWNEQYF. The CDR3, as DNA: TGTGCCAGCAGCGAGGGACAGGGGTGGAACGAGCAGTACTTC.